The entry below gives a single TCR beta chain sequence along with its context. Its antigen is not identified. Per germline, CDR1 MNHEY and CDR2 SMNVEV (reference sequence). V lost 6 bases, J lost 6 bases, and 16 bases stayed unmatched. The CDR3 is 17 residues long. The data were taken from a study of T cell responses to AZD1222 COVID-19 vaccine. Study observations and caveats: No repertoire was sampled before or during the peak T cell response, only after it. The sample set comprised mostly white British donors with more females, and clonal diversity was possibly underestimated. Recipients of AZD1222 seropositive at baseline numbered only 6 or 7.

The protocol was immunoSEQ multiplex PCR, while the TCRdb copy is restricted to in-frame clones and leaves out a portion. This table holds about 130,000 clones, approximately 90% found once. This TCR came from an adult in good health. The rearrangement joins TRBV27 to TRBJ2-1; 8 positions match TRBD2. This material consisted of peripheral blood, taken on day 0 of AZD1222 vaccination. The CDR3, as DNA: TGTGCCAGCAGCCTTAACACGGGGGCGGGAGGAGGCAATGAGCAGTTCTTC. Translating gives CASSLNTGAGGGNEQFF.